This T cell receptor beta chain is drawn from a study of blood T cell repertoires in COVID-19. Study-level background: Both acute and convalescent COVID-19 samples were obtained from the United States, Italy and Spain.

Measured with immunoSEQ multiplex PCR; TCRdb has only the in-frame clones, and not every one. The sample contains approximately 230,000 clones, approximately 84% of which appear only once. Germline V lookup: CDR1 MDHEN, CDR2 SYDVKM. The CDR3 has 14 residues. Between the trimmed V and J ends, which lost 5 bases and 0 bases, there was a span of 10 bases. Living in 24 US areas, the participants were between roughly 18 and 95 years of age. Participant-reported clinical history was the basis for cohort assignment. The chain has TRBV28 and TRBJ1-1, with a weak D call TRBD1 (6 bases). The receptor comes from a man in his forties who had recovered from COVID-19. The sample comprised PBMCs or T cells enriched from blood (not recorded which). CDR3 region: CASSIQGVNTEAFF. The CDR3 DNA reads as TGTGCCAGCAGTATACAGGGTGTGAACACTGAAGCTTTCTTT.